This T cell receptor (beta chain) originates from a study of regulatory T cells in long-lasting Graves disease. CDR3-region Arm-PCR and iRepertoire HTBI primers produced the TCR beta libraries. TCRdb recomputed calls from the multiplex PCR reads with MiXCR, one row per CDR3 protein. The sample comprises 400,000 to 450,000 distinct CDR3 sequences, about 20% of which are singletons, and around 26% rests with the top ten. This clonotype was counted a few times. Antigen: not known. Points from the study as a whole: Persistent Graves' patients showed a TCR diversity that was lower than that of newly diagnosed ones.

Time point of the sample: persistent/refractory GD, antithyroid drugs over 5 years with positive TRAb. PBMC RNA was the source of the TCR library. The TCR comes from a female donor with Graves disease. The sample in question was peripheral blood mononuclear cells (PBMCs), obtained when the disease was refractory, from a patient treated with antithyroid drugs.

The CDR3 spells CASSSRLAANTGELFF. Here the CDR3 DNA reads TGTGCCAGCAGTTCCCGACTAGCGGCGAACACCGGGGAGCTGTTTTTT. The genes are TRBV12-3 or TRBV12-4 and TRBJ2-2; TRBD2 agrees at 9 bases. The CDR3 runs to 16 residues. The V gene end was trimmed by 4 bases and the J gene end by 0 bases; junction bases not matched to a gene: 3.